The T cell receptor (beta chain) described here comes from a study of human T cells and chemical hapten exposure. CDR1 SGDLS and CDR2 YYNGEE come from the germline V gene. This CDR3 region has 16 residues. Trimming shortened V by 4 bases and J by 0 bases, and 14 bases separated the two germline ends. Study-wide results and limits: With patch test score, the counts of PT1 expanded TCRs showed a positive correlation.

Specified time point: pre-sensitization, week 0. Treatment in this sample: therapeutic diphenylcyclopropenone sensitization with weekly scalp DPC. As for this clonotype: Its matching antigen is unknown.

TCRdb re-derived calls from the RACE reads in MiXCR, one entry per CDR3 protein. The top ten hold 2% to 3% of the sample, which has about 85,000 distinct CDR3 sequences, 7.5% to 9.5% seen once. The sequences come from whole blood, collected in connection with sensitization to the hapten diphenylcyclopropenone (DPC). This chain uses TRBV9 with TRBJ2-1, with a possible D match to TRBD1 (5 bases). The sequence came from a man aged 40-55 years with alopecia areata. Some clones in this sample may be carry-over from other donors' samples. The CDR3 DNA sequence: TGTGCCAGCAGCTTCAGGGCCCCAAGCTCCTACAATGAGCAGTTCTTC. Translation gives CASSFRAPSSYNEQFF.